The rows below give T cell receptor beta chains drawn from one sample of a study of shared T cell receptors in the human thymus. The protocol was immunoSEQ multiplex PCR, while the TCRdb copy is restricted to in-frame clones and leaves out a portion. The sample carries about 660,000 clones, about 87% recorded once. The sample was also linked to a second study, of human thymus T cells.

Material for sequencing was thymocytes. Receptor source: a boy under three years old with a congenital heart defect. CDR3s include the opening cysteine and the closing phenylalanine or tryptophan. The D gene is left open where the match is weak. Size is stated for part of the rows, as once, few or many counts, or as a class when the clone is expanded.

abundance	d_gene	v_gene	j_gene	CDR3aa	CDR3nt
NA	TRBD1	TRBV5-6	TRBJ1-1	CASSLQGAWTEAFF	TGTGCCAGCAGCCTACAGGGGGCTTGGACTGAAGCTTTCTTT
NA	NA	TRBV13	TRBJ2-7	CASSPGGPSSYEQYF	TGTGCCAGCAGCCCCGGGGGTCCAAGCTCCTACGAGCAGTACTTC
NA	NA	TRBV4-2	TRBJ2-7	CASSQGVVSTRQNEQYF	TGTGCCAGCAGCCAAGGGGTGGTCTCGACAAGGCAGAACGAGCAGTACTTC
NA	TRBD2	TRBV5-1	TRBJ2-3	CASSSWGLADITDTQYF	TGCGCCAGCAGCTCCTGGGGACTAGCGGACATCACAGATACGCAGTATTTT
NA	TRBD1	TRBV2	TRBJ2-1	CASHRDRRDHEQFF	TGTGCCAGCCACCGGGACAGGAGAGACCATGAGCAGTTCTTC
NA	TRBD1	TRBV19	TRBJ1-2	CASRPDRENYGYTF	TGTGCCAGTAGACCGGACAGGGAGAACTATGGCTACACCTTC
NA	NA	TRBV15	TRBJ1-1	CATSRDWLVDTEAFF	TGTGCCACCAGCAGAGATTGGTTAGTCGACACTGAAGCTTTCTTT
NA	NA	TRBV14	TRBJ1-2	CASSRNSYYGYTF	TGTGCCAGCAGCCGAAACAGTTACTATGGCTACACCTTC
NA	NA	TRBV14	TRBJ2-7	CASSQDGGLPYEQYF	TGTGCCAGCAGCCAAGATGGCGGACTCCCCTACGAGCAGTACTTC
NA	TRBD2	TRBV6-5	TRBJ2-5	CASSSRLAETQYF	TGTGCCAGCAGTTCCCGACTAGCGGAGACCCAGTACTTC
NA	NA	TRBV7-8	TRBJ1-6	CASTESQDSPLHF	TGTGCCAGCACCGAGTCCCAGGATTCACCCCTCCACTTT
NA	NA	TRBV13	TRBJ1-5	CASSRRGTRSNQPQHF	TGTGCCAGCAGCAGACGAGGGACACGTAGCAATCAGCCCCAGCATTTT
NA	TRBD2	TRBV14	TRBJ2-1	CASSQEVPAGGPNPLTQFF	TGTGCCAGCAGCCAAGAGGTTCCAGCGGGAGGGCCTAATCCCTTGACGCAGTTCTTC
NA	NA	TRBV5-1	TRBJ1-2	CASSLVAGGGYTF	TGCGCCAGCAGCTTGGTGGCCGGAGGGGGCTACACCTTC
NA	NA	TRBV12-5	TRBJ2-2	CASGLVGRERVWAGELFF	TGTGCTAGTGGTTTGGTAGGCAGGGAACGGGTCTGGGCCGGGGAGCTGTTTTTT
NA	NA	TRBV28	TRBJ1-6	CASTDDSTNYNSPLHF	TGTGCCAGCACCGACGACAGCACCAACTATAATTCCCCCCTCCACTTT
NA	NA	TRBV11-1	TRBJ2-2	CASSLAGTTNTGELFF	TGTGCCAGCAGCTTAGCCGGGACAACGAACACCGGGGAGCTGTTTTTT
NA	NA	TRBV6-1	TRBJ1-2	CASSDNRDGYTF	TGTGCCAGCAGTGACAACAGAGATGGCTACACCTTC
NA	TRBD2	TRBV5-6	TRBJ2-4	CASSLPTSGGAWDKNIQYF	TGTGCCAGCAGCTTACCGACTAGCGGGGGGGCCTGGGACAAAAACATTCAGTACTTC
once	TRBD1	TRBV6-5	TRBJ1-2	CASRQGALGYGYTF	TGTGCCAGCAGACAGGGGGCATTGGGCTATGGCTACACCTTC
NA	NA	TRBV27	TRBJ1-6	CASSPTMGTLHF	TGTGCCAGCAGTCCGACAATGGGGACTCTCCACTTT
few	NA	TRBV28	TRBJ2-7	CASSLPGQYSYEQYF	TGTGCCAGCAGTCTACCCGGACAGTACTCCTACGAGCAGTACTTC
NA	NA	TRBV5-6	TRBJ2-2	CASSHSSGTSNTGELFF	TGTGCCAGCAGCCACTCCTCCGGGACTTCGAACACCGGGGAGCTGTTTTTT
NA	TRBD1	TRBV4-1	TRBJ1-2	CASSQPGQGYYGYTF	TGCGCCAGCAGCCAACCGGGACAGGGTTACTATGGCTACACCTTC
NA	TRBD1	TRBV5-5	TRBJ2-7	CASSLLVRTGKYPPAAEQYF	TGTGCCAGCAGCTTGTTAGTACGGACAGGAAAGTACCCACCGGCGGCCGAGCAGTACTTC